This T cell receptor (beta chain) was found in a study of blood T cell repertoires in COVID-19. The overall study: The United States, Italy and Spain supplied acute and convalescent COVID-19 samples. PBMCs, B-cell-depleted T cells, or T cells provided the cDNA or gDNA that made up the material.

How the authors handled the data: For nucleated cells, counts were estimated from reference gene primer amplification. Clones were sequenced by immunoSEQ multiplex PCR, and TCRdb holds only the in-frame ones, with some missing. The V and J calls and clone size were taken over from that table, and D and trimming were inferred from the DNA. The repertoire holds fewer than 100,000 clones, with 75% to 95% as singletons. V dropped 0 bases and J dropped 1; count of bases not matched to a gene: 0. This CDR3 contains 15 residues. Germline V CDR1 and CDR2: MNHNY, SVGAGI (reference sequence). Sequenced: peripheral blood. The chain joins TRBV6-6 to TRBJ1-2; TRBD1 agrees at 9 bases. This TCR derives from a woman of 80 years or more with acute or convalescent COVID-19. CDR3 sequence (DNA): TGTGCCAGCAGTTACTCGACAGGGGGTAACTATGGCTACACCTTC. This codes for CASSYSTGGNYGYTF.